A single sample gave rise to the 29 T cell receptor beta chains below, sequenced in a study of T cells after yellow fever vaccination. TCRdb reprocessed the 5' RACE reads with MiXCR, giving one entry per CDR3 protein. The top ten hold 0.55% to 0.7% of the sample, which has 140,000 to 150,000 distinct CDR3 sequences, just over 6.5% seen once. Sample: CD4+ T cells sorted from PBMCs, taken 10 days after the yellow fever booster vaccination. The receptors originated from a man aged 25-45 years who received the YFV17D yellow fever vaccine.

This clonotype was recorded at least ten times. The rearrangement links TRBV12-3 or TRBV12-4 to TRBJ1-5; D is unclear. CDR3 length: 12 amino acids. V lost 7 bases and J 4 bases, leaving 8 bases between the germline ends. The CDR3 region has the DNA TGTGCCAGCAAACAGAGAAATCAGCCCCAGCATTTT. Its translation is CASKQRNQPQHF.

This clonotype was counted ten times or more. The V and J genes are TRBV7-3 and TRBJ2-1; TRBD2 aligns across 8 bases. Per germline, CDR1 SGHTA and CDR2 FQGTGA. J was trimmed by 4 bases and V by 3 bases; bases with no gene match: 5. There are 15 residues in the CDR3. The CDR3 spells CASSFGASGYNEQFF. CDR3 in DNA: TGTGCCAGCAGCTTCGGCGCTAGCGGGTACAATGAGCAGTTCTTC.

The table lists this clonotype with many counts. The chain joins TRBV20-1 to TRBJ2-5; D is uncertain. Trimming cost V 5 bases and J 7 bases, with 8 bases left between them. Per the germline V gene, CDR1 is DFQATT and CDR2 is SNEGSKA (reference sequence). This CDR3 region has 10 residues. CDR3 sequence: CSARQTTQYF. The DNA for the CDR3 is TGCAGTGCTCGACAAACGACCCAGTACTTC.

This clonotype came up a few times. The rearrangement links TRBV20-1 to TRBJ2-1, with 7 bases that match TRBD2. The trim removed 6 bases at V and 4 bases at J, leaving 9 bases unmatched. Germline assignment: CDR1 DFQATT and CDR2 SNEGSKA (reference sequence). This CDR3 has 14 amino acids. This CDR3 reads CSASQLAFYNEQFF. The CDR3 DNA follows: TGCAGTGCGTCTCAACTAGCGTTTTACAATGAGCAGTTCTTC.

This clonotype has a handful of counts. The chain is built from TRBV6-1 and TRBJ2-7; 8 positions agree with TRBD2. The CDR3 is made up of 17 amino acids. Germline V gene lookup returns CDR1 MNHNS and CDR2 SASEGT. The trim removed 6 bases at V and 1 base at J, leaving 14 bases unmatched. The CDR3 sequence: CASSGLTKGGRSYEQYF. The DNA for the CDR3 is TGTGCCAGCAGCGGACTAACGAAGGGCGGGAGGTCCTACGAGCAGTACTTC.

This clonotype was counted ten times or more. The chain employs TRBV6-1 and TRBJ2-6; a weak D match, TRBD1 (6 bases). The germline V and J ends were trimmed by 7 bases and 4 bases, with 11 bases remaining between them. The length of the CDR3 is 14 residues. CDR1 and CDR2 from the germline V gene are MNHNS and SASEGT. CDR3 amino acids: CASTGAEGANVLTF. CDR3 in DNA: TGTGCCAGCACAGGGGCGGAGGGGGCCAACGTCCTGACTTTC.

This clonotype came up many times. The chain joins TRBV5-1 to TRBJ2-7, with TRBD1 as a possible D gene (5 bases). V was shortened by 1 base and J by 6 bases, with 23 bases between the two germline ends. CDR1 and CDR2 from the germline V gene are SGHRS and YFSETQ. This CDR3 contains 17 residues. The CDR3 region has the DNA TGCGCCAGCAGCTTGAGAGAGGTGGGGCAGGGAATCGGCGAGCAGTACTTC. Translating it yields CASSLREVGQGIGEQYF.

This clonotype was counted many times. This sequence joins TRBV27 and TRBJ2-6, with 7 nucleotides matching TRBD1. Germline CDR1 reads MNHEY; CDR2 reads SMNVEV (reference sequence). Trimming cost V 6 bases and J 0 bases; bases outside gene matches: 5. This CDR3 spans 16 amino acids. CDR3 protein: CASRGDRTSGANVLTF. The DNA for the CDR3 is TGTGCCAGCAGAGGGGACAGAACCTCTGGGGCCAACGTCCTGACTTTC.

This clonotype was observed a handful of times. The CDR3 reads CSARVGTGGNQPQHF. Here the CDR3 DNA reads TGCAGTGCTAGAGTTGGGACAGGGGGCAATCAGCCCCAGCATTTT. V is TRBV20-1 and J is TRBJ1-5; 10 nucleotides agree with TRBD1. Germline lookup yields CDR1 DFQATT and CDR2 SNEGSKA (reference sequence). V lost 1 base, J lost 2 bases, and 2 bases stayed unmatched. This CDR3 comprises 15 residues.

Ten or more counts support this clonotype. This chain joins TRBV12-3 or TRBV12-4 and TRBJ2-5; a possible D gene is TRBD1 (5 bases). The CDR3 sequence is 13 residues long. Trimming stripped 6 bases from V and 4 bases from J, with 12 bases between. The CDR3 nucleotides read TGTGCCAGCAGGTTGACCCAGGGAGAGACCCAGTACTTC. Protein sequence: CASRLTQGETQYF.

In its sample, this clonotype was seen many times. The chain combines TRBV15 with TRBJ2-1, with unresolved D. V was clipped by 0 bases and J by 14 bases, with 17 bases between them. The CDR3 sequence is 14 residues long. Germline CDR1 reads LNHNV; CDR2 reads YYDKDF (reference sequence). The CDR3 bases are TGTGCCACCAGCAGAGATAAGAAGCAGCCGGTGGAGTTCTTC. Translation gives CATSRDKKQPVEFF.

At least ten counts were recorded for this clonotype. This rearrangement joins TRBV7-2 to TRBJ2-1; D unclear. This CDR3 spans 13 amino acids. Looked up from germline, CDR1 is SGHTA and CDR2 is FQGNSA. The V gene lost 2 bases and the J gene lost 7 bases, with 9 bases spanning the gap. This chain's CDR3 is CASSLSPANEQFF. The DNA of the CDR3 is TGTGCCAGCAGCTTATCTCCCGCAAATGAGCAGTTCTTC.

This clonotype showed up many times. The rearrangement links TRBV20-1 to TRBJ2-7; 10 bases map to TRBD1. Germline loops: CDR1 DFQATT, CDR2 SNEGSKA (reference sequence). This CDR3 comprises 13 residues. The ends lost 3 bases at V and 5 bases at J; junction bases unmatched: 4. The DNA for the CDR3 is TGCAGTGCTAGTCGGGACAGGGGAGACGAGCAGTACTTC. Translation: CSASRDRGDEQYF.

The chain employs TRBV20-1 and TRBJ2-7; no reliable D call. V lost 1 base and J 6 bases, leaving 19 bases between the germline ends. CDR3 length: 15 amino acids. The V gene's germline CDR1 is DFQATT and CDR2 SNEGSKA (reference sequence). As DNA, the CDR3 is TGCAGTGCTAGAGGCAGGACCGGGCCTATCTCCGAGCAGTACTTC. Protein: CSARGRTGPISEQYF.

This clonotype was seen more than once but under ten times. The genes are TRBV30 and TRBJ2-1, with D perhaps matching TRBD2 (6 bases). Trimming cost V 8 bases and J 2 bases, with 16 bases left between them. Looked up from germline, CDR1 is GTSNPN and CDR2 is SVGIG (reference sequence). The CDR3 contains 14 residues. The CDR3 DNA sequence: TGTGCCGGGTATCGGGAGCTTGCCTACAATGAGCAGTTCTTC. It codes for CAGYRELAYNEQFF.

This clonotype showed up just a few times. The chain links TRBV4-2 to TRBJ2-7; 7 positions match TRBD1. The CDR3 length is 15 residues. Unmatched junction bases numbered 5, after V lost 1 base and J lost 2 bases. Germline lookup yields CDR1 LGHNA and CDR2 YNFKEQ. CDR3 amino acids: CASSQGWDRTYEQYF. Here the CDR3 DNA reads TGTGCCAGCAGCCAAGGATGGGACAGAACCTACGAGCAGTACTTC.

This clonotype was detected a few times. The chain links TRBV5-4 to TRBJ2-7, with 12 bases aligning to TRBD2. With V trimmed by 4 bases and J by 4 bases, 3 bases remained unmatched. CDR1 and CDR2 (germline): SGHNT, YYREEE (reference sequence). This CDR3 has 14 residues. CDR3: CASSLAGGQYEQYF. In nucleotides, the CDR3 is TGTGCCAGCAGCCTAGCGGGAGGGCAATACGAGCAGTACTTC.

This clonotype has only a few counts. The gene calls are TRBV23-1 and TRBJ2-2; D may be TRBD2 (7 bases). TRBV23-1 is an open reading frame, and its role is uncertain. Trimming removed 7 bases at V and 6 bases at J, with 27 bases between. The CDR3 covers 18 residues. CDR3 nucleotides: TGCGCCAGCACTTCCGTACGGGGGGCGCGGATCCGACCCGGGGAGCTGTTTTTT. Translating gives CASTSVRGARIRPGELFF.

Concerning this clonotype: This may be a read error: a much more frequent sequence differs by one nucleotide. This chain links TRBV27 with TRBJ1-6; 7 bases are shared with TRBD1. Germline loops: CDR1 MNHEY, CDR2 SMNVEV (reference sequence). The CDR3 has 14 amino acids. V shed 6 bases and J 14 bases; nucleotides not matched to a gene: 13. CDR3 protein: CASSGDSAPLALHF. CDR3 nucleotide sequence: TGTGCCAGCAGCGGGGACAGTGCGCCTCTGGCCCTCCACTTT.

This clonotype was seen ten or more times. The chain recombines TRBV20-1 with TRBJ2-2, with 7 bases matching TRBD1. The CDR3 covers 17 residues. Trimming cost V 0 bases and J 5 bases; bases outside gene matches: 12. Germline values: CDR1 DFQATT, CDR2 SNEGSKA (reference sequence). The CDR3: CSARDQGRRRGTGELFF. CDR3 DNA sequence: TGCAGTGCTAGAGACCAGGGACGCCGCAGGGGGACCGGGGAGCTGTTTTTT.

This clonotype appeared many times. The chain is built from TRBV7-9 and TRBJ1-1, with D possibly matching TRBD1 (6 bases). V lost 5 bases to trimming and J lost 6 bases, with 10 bases between them. The length of the CDR3 is 12 residues. Per germline, CDR1 SEHNR and CDR2 FQNEAQ (reference sequence). The CDR3 nucleotides are TGTGCCAGCAGCCCACAGGGAGCTGAAGCTTTCTTT. Protein: CASSPQGAEAFF.

A remark on this clonotype: This clone may be a read error of a much larger clone one base away. The chain couples TRBV24-1 to TRBJ2-7; no reliable D call. The CDR3 loop spans 12 amino acids. Germline values: CDR1 KGHDR, CDR2 SFDVKD. The CDR3 nucleotides are TGTGCCACCAGTGATTCCCGGTACGAGCGGTACTTC. Amino acids: CATSDSRYERYF.

This clonotype was observed at least ten times. This chain links TRBV5-1 with TRBJ2-6; the D is unclear. Germline loops: CDR1 SGHRS, CDR2 YFSETQ. Trimming took 4 bases from V and 0 from J, leaving 11 bases between them. This CDR3 has 16 amino acids. The CDR3 coding sequence is TGCGCCAGCAGCCAAGCTCAGAGCTCTGGGGCCAACGTCCTGACTTTC. Amino acids: CASSQAQSSGANVLTF.

This clonotype was detected ten times or more. The J gene is TRBJ2-7, the V gene TRBV5-1; D might be TRBD1 or TRBD2, each matching 5 bases. V shed 2 bases and J shed 3 bases, with 12 bases lying between them. The CDR3 loop spans 14 amino acids. Germline V CDR1 and CDR2: SGHRS, YFSETQ. The CDR3 protein is CASSFGTQLYEQYF. The CDR3 nucleotides read TGCGCCAGCAGCTTCGGGACGCAACTCTACGAGCAGTACTTC.

This clonotype showed up many times. The genes are TRBV12-3 or TRBV12-4 and TRBJ2-7; 11 bases are a match to TRBD1. There are 15 residues in the CDR3. V was clipped by 6 bases and J by 4 bases; unmatched bases: 8. DNA of the CDR3: TGTGCCAGCAGCCGAGGAGGGACAGGGGGATACGAGCAGTACTTC. Protein product: CASSRGGTGGYEQYF.

The V and J genes are TRBV6-5 and TRBJ1-1, with a tentative D call TRBD1 (6 bases). V was pared by 8 bases and J by 4 bases, with 20 bases between. This CDR3 is built from 15 residues. Germline V gene sequence: CDR1 MNHEY, CDR2 SVGAGI. CDR3 bases: TGTGCCAGCTATGGGGGGTTTAAGGGGGGCACTGAAGCTTTCTTT. This encodes CASYGGFKGGTEAFF.

The V gene is TRBV12-3 or TRBV12-4, the J gene TRBJ2-4; D is unclear. The CDR3 runs to 13 residues. V lost 5 bases, J lost 9 bases, and 14 bases lay in between. In DNA form, the CDR3 reads TGTGCCAGCAGTACGGGCTCCCCGGGCATTCAGTACTTC. This translates into CASSTGSPGIQYF.

This clonotype was seen more than once but under ten times. The chain's CDR3 is CSAAGTGLEETQYF. CDR3 DNA sequence: TGCAGTGCTGCCGGGACAGGGCTTGAGGAGACCCAGTACTTC. The chain combines TRBV20-1 with TRBJ2-5; 9 bases line up with TRBD1. The CDR3 is 14 amino acids. Trimming removed 5 bases from V and 5 bases from J; junction bases left unmatched: 9. CDR1 DFQATT and CDR2 SNEGSKA come from the germline V gene (reference sequence).

This clonotype was counted between two and nine times. The chain employs TRBV7-2 and TRBJ2-5, with 10 bases aligning to TRBD2. From germline, CDR1 is SGHTA and CDR2 FQGNSA. J lost 6 bases, V lost 4 bases, and 8 bases had no gene match. This CDR3 region has 15 residues. CDR3 DNA sequence: TGTGCCAGCAGCTCTACTAGCGGGGTTGGAAAGACCCAGTACTTC. Its translation is CASSSTSGVGKTQYF.